This paragraph reports one T cell receptor beta chain. This clonotype showed up many times. This clone's antigen is unknown. It has no much larger one-base neighbor in the sample; base qualities were not kept. The data originate from a study of T cell repertoires in cytomegalovirus infection (dated by TCRdb to about 2019). About the study as a whole: Donor HLA type was relevant to the analysis, as public TCR beta signatures indicated carriage of CMV infection together with the matching HLA type.

Sequencer: Illumina HiSeq 1500. Starting from the raw public reads, TCRdb applied fastp trimming at Q25, assembled clones with MiXCR and retained in-frame beta chains. Each CDR3 protein appears once, grouped with its most common genes and DNA. Present in this sample are 490,000 or so distinct CDR3 sequences, approximately 11% of which were seen just once. About 10% of the sample is in the top ten clones. CDR1 and CDR2 were assigned from the germline V gene as SGHDN and FVKESK. Taken from cysteine to phenylalanine, the CDR3 has 14 residues. Only the CDR3 part of the read is kept: 42 bases, read in frame from the first base. V is cut by 0 bases and J by 6 bases, and the space between the germline ends is 12 bases. Overall study results and their limits: In the ex vivo response, HLA-C-restricted CMV-specific TCR beta clonotypes were dominant, and in two of eight donors the single most frequent clonotype came from this HLA-C-restricted group. Cumulative frequency of public TCR beta family members discriminated carriers of CMV infection plus the relevant HLA type in this cohort and an independent approximately 350-donor cohort.

The sequence derives from a human donor in good health (CMV status not recorded). Some clones in this sample may be carry-over from other donors' samples. Recombination linked TRBV14 to TRBJ2-7; tentative D gene TRBD2, with 5 bases matching. The material sequenced was PBMCs. The sequence in DNA is TGTGCCAGCAGCCAAGAAGGTGGCGGGCTCGAGCAGTACTTC. Its protein is CASSQEGGGLEQYF.